This T cell receptor (beta chain) was found in a study of response to subunit inactivated influenza vaccine. Study-wide results and caveats: Only a handful of new T cells, the authors suggested, are recruited with each seasonal influenza vaccination.

This clonotype was detected a few times. Its specificity is not known. A read error may be the cause here, since a much bigger clone is one base away. From germline, CDR1 is LGHNA and CDR2 YNFKEQ. The CDR3 is 14 residues long. TCRdb ran MiXCR on the RT-PCR reads and lists one entry per CDR3 protein. The repertoire includes over 650,000 distinct CDR3 sequences, under 20% of them detected once, and 9.5% to 13% sits in the top ten. The receptor was derived from a man aged 50 or older who received an inactivated influenza vaccine. This specimen consisted of PBMCs from blood, obtained 5 days after vaccination. This chain joins TRBV4-2 and TRBJ2-2, with D possibly TRBD2 on 5 matching bases. The CDR3 region is CASSQDRWAGELVF. As DNA, the CDR3 is TGTGCCAGCAGCCAAGATCGGTGGGCCGGGGAGCTGGTTTTT.